Listed below are T cell receptor beta chains from one sample, sequenced in a study of T cell responses to AZD1222 COVID-19 vaccine. The repertoire was sequenced with immunoSEQ multiplex PCR; TCRdb's copy has only in-frame clones and lacks some. This repertoire shows some 120,000 clones, approximately 85% found once; its top ten account for around 20%. Source: peripheral blood, taken on day 0 of MenACWY control vaccination. These receptors all come from an adult in good health. CDR3s include the opening cysteine and the closing phenylalanine or tryptophan. The D gene is left open where the match is weak. Clone size, where shown, is once, few, many, or a class for clones that have expanded.

TRBV19	TRBJ1-1	-	TRBD1	CASRRTGSNTEAFF	TGTGCCAGTAGACGGACAGGGAGTAACACTGAAGCTTTCTTT
TRBV4-1	TRBJ2-3	-	TRBD2	CASSPQTSGSTDTQYF	TGCGCCAGCAGCCCTCAAACTAGCGGGAGCACAGATACGCAGTATTTT
TRBV19	TRBJ2-7	-	TRBD2	CASRGVAGSSYEQYF	TGTGCCAGTAGGGGGGTAGCGGGAAGCTCCTACGAGCAGTACTTC
TRBV30	TRBJ2-2	few	TRBD2	CAWGGLINTGELFF	TGTGCCTGGGGGGGACTAATAAACACCGGGGAGCTGTTTTTT
TRBV7-9	TRBJ1-1	-	-	CASSSSAATGPNTEAFF	TGTGCCAGCAGCTCCTCCGCGGCGACGGGACCGAACACTGAAGCTTTCTTT
TRBV7-3	TRBJ2-1	once	TRBD2	CASSLSGRVDEQFF	TGTGCCAGCAGCTTAAGCGGGAGGGTAGATGAGCAGTTCTTC
TRBV30	TRBJ1-2	-	-	CAWSGYSGAPSYGYTF	TGTGCCTGGAGTGGATACTCTGGGGCGCCGAGCTATGGCTACACCTTC
TRBV2	TRBJ1-5	-	TRBD1	CASSSGGQKPQHF	TGTGCCAGCAGCTCAGGGGGACAAAAACCCCAGCATTTT
TRBV6-5	TRBJ2-7	-	TRBD1	CAYTGTGSYEQYF	TGTGCCTATACCGGGACAGGGTCCTACGAGCAGTACTTC
TRBV29-1	TRBJ2-7	-	-	CSVPSSASSYEQYF	TGCAGCGTTCCTTCTAGCGCGTCGAGCTACGAGCAGTACTTC
TRBV12-3/TRBV12-4	TRBJ2-2	-	-	CASSAQTTGELFF	TGTGCCAGCAGTGCCCAGACCACCGGGGAGCTGTTTTTT
TRBV9	TRBJ2-5	-	TRBD2	CASSGGTSGKGETQYF	TGTGCCAGCAGCGGTGGGACTAGCGGGAAAGGAGAGACCCAGTACTTC
TRBV3-1/TRBV3-2	TRBJ2-7	-	TRBD2	CASSHSGRAYEQYF	TGTGCCAGCAGCCATAGCGGGAGGGCCTACGAGCAGTACTTC
TRBV6-2/TRBV6-3	TRBJ1-1	few	-	CASSSTYDGTEAFF	TGTGCCAGCAGTTCGACATACGATGGAACTGAAGCTTTCTTT
TRBV28	TRBJ2-5	-	-	CASSPRQPRGETQYF	TGTGCCAGCAGTCCCAGACAGCCCCGGGGGGAGACCCAGTACTTC
TRBV29-1	TRBJ2-3	-	-	CSAADSGTHTDTQYF	TGCAGCGCTGCGGACTCCGGGACTCACACAGATACGCAGTATTTT
TRBV12-3/TRBV12-4	TRBJ2-7	-	-	CASSLWDEQYF	TGTGCCAGCAGTTTATGGGACGAGCAGTACTTC
TRBV7-2	TRBJ2-7	-	-	CASSQDGSPFYEQYF	TGTGCCAGCAGCCAAGATGGGAGTCCGTTCTACGAGCAGTACTTC
TRBV5-1	TRBJ2-7	-	-	CASSPPLDASYEQYF	TGCGCCAGCAGCCCACCATTGGACGCTTCCTACGAGCAGTACTTC
TRBV5-1	TRBJ2-7	-	TRBD2	CASSLEGREFSYEQYF	TGCGCCAGCAGCTTGGAGGGGCGGGAGTTTTCCTACGAGCAGTACTTC
TRBV6-6	TRBJ1-1	-	-	CASRKDRTEAFF	TGTGCCAGCAGGAAAGACAGAACTGAAGCTTTCTTT
TRBV7-9	TRBJ2-5	-	-	CASSTRWARLHQETQYF	TGTGCCAGCAGCACCCGATGGGCCCGACTGCACCAAGAGACCCAGTACTTC